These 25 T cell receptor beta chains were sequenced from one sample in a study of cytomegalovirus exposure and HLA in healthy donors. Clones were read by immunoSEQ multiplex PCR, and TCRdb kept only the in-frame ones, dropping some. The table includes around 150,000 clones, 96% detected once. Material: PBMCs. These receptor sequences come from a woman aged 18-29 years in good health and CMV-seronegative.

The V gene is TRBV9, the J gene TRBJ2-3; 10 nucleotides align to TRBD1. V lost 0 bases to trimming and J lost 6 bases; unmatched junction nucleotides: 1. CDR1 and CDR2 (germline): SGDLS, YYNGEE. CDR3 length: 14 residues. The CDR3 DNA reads TGTGCCAGCAGCGTAGGGACAGGGGGGGATACGCAGTATTTT. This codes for CASSVGTGGDTQYF.

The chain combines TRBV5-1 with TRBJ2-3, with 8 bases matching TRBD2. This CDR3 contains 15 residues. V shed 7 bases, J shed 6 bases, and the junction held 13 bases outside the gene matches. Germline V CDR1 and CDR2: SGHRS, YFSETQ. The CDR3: CASQLGSGVGDTQYF. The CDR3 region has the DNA TGCGCCAGCCAGCTCGGTAGCGGGGTAGGGGATACGCAGTATTTT.

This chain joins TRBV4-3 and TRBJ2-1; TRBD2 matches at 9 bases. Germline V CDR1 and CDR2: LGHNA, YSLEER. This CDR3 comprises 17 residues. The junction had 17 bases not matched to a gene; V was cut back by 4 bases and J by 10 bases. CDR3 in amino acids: CASSRGGSGGIAGEQFF. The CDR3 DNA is TGCGCCAGCAGCCGAGGAGGTAGCGGGGGAATCGCGGGGGAGCAGTTCTTC.

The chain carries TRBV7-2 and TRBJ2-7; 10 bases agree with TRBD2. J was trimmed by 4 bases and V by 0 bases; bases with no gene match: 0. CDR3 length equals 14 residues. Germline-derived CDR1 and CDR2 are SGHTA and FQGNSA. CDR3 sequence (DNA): TGTGCCAGCAGCTTAGCTAGCGGGGGGTACGAGCAGTACTTC. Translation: CASSLASGGYEQYF.

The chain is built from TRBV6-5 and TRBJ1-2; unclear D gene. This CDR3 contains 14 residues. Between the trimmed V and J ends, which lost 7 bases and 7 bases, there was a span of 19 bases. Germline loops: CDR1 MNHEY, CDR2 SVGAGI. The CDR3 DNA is TGTGCCAGCACCAAACCGGGTGCTGGCTCTGGCTACACCTTC. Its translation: CASTKPGAGSGYTF.

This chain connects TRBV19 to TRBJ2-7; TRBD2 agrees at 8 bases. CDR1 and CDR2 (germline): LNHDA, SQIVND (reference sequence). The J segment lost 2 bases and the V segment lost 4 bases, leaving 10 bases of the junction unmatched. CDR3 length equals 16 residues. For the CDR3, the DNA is TGTGCCAGTAGTACGGCTCGCGGGGGGCCCCCCTACGAGCAGTACTTC. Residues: CASSTARGGPPYEQYF.

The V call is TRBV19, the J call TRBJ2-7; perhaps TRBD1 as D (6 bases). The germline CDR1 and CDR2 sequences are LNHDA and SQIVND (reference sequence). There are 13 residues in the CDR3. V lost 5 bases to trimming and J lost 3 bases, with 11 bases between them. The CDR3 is CASSAGQSYEQYF. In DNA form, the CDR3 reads TGTGCCAGTAGTGCTGGACAGAGCTACGAGCAGTACTTC.

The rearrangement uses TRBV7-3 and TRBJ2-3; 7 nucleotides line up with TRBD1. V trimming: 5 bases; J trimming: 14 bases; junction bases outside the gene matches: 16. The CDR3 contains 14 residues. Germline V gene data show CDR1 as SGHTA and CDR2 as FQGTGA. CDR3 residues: CASSPPDGRDRRYF. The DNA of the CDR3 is TGTGCCAGCAGCCCCCCAGACGGTCGGGACAGACGGTATTTT.

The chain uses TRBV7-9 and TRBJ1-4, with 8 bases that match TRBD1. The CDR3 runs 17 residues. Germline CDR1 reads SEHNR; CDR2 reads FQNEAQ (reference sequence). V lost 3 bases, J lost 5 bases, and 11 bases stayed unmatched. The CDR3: CASSFRGPTGHNEKLFF. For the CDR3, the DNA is TGTGCCAGCAGCTTCAGGGGGCCTACGGGACACAATGAAAAACTGTTTTTT.

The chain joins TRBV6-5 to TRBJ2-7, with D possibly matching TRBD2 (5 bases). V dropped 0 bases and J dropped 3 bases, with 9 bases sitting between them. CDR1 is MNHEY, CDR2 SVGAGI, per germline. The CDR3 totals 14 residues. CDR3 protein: CASSYSKGSYEQYF. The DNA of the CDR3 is TGTGCCAGCAGTTACTCAAAAGGGAGCTACGAGCAGTACTTC.

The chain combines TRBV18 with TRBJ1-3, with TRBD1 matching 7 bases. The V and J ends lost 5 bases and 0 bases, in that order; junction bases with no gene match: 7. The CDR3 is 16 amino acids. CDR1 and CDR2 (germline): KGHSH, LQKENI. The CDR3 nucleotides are TGTGCCAGCTCAGGGGGACAGCCAAACTCTGGAAACACCATATATTTT. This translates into CASSGGQPNSGNTIYF.

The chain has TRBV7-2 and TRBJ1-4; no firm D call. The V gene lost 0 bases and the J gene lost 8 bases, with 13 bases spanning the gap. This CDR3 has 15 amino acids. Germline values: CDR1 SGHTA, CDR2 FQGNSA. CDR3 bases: TGTGCCAGCAGCTTAGCTCGGAGTGGAGAAGAAAAACTGTTTTTT. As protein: CASSLARSGEEKLFF.

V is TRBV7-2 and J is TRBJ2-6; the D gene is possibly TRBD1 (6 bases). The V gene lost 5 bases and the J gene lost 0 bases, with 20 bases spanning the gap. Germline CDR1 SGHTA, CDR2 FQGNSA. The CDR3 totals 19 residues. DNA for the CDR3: TGTGCCAGCAGCCCGAAGGCAGGGGCTATATACTCTGGGGCCAACGTCCTGACTTTC. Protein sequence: CASSPKAGAIYSGANVLTF.

DNA of the CDR3: TGTGCCACCAGCAGACTCAGGGCTAGCAATCAGCCCCAGCATTTT. Its protein product is CATSRLRASNQPQHF. The chain has TRBV15 and TRBJ1-5; TRBD1 is a possible D gene (5 bases). This CDR3 comprises 15 residues. The V gene's germline CDR1 is LNHNV and CDR2 YYDKDF (reference sequence). The V end was cut by 2 bases, the J end by 0 bases, with 8 bases between.

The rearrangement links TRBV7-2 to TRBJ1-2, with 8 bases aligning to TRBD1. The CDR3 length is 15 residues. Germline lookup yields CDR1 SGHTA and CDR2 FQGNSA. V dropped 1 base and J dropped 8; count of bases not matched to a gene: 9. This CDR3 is CASSLGTGTKRGYTF. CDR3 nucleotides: TGTGCCAGCAGCTTAGGGACAGGGACAAAAAGAGGCTACACCTTC.

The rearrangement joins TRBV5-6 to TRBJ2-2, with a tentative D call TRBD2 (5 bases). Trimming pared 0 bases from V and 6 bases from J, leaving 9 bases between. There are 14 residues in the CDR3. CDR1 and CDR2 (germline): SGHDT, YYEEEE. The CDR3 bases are TGTGCCAGCAGCTTGGGGTACGGGGCCGGGGAGCTGTTTTTT. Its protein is CASSLGYGAGELFF.

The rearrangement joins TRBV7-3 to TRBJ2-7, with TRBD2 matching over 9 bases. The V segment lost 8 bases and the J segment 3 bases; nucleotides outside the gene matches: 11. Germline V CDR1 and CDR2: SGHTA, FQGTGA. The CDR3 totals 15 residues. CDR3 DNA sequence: TGTGCCAGCCTAATTCGGACTAGCGTAGACTACGAGCAGTACTTC. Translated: CASLIRTSVDYEQYF.

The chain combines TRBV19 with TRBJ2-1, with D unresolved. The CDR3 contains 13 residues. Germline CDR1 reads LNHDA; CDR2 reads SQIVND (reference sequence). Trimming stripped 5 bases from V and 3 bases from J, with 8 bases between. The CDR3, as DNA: TGTGCCAGTAGTTCTGACAACTACAATGAGCAGTTCTTC. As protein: CASSSDNYNEQFF.

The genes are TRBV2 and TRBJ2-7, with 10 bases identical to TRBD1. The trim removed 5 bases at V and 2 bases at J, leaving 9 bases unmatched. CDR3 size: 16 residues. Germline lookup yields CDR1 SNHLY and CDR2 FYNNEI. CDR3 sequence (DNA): TGTGCCAGCAGTAAGGGACAGGGGTTTACTACCTACGAGCAGTACTTC. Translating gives CASSKGQGFTTYEQYF.

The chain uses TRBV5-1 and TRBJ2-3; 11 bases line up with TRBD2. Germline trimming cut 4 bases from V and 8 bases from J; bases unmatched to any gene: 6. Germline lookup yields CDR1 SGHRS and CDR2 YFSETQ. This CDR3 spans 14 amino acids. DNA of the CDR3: TGCGCCAGCAGCCCGACTAGCGGGGAGATTACGCAGTATTTT. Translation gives CASSPTSGEITQYF.

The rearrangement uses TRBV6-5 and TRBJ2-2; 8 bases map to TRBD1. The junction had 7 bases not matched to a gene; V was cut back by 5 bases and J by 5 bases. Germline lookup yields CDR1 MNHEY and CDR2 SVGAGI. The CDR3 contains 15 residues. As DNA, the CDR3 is TGTGCCAGCAGTACTACAGGGGGTTATACCGGGGAGCTGTTTTTT. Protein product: CASSTTGGYTGELFF.

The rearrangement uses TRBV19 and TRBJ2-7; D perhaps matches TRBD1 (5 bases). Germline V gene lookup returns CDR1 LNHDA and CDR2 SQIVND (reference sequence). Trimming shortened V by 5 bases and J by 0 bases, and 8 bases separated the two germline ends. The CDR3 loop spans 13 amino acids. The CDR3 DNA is TGTGCCAGTAGTGACAGTGGCTCCTACGAGCAGTACTTC. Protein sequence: CASSDSGSYEQYF.

The CDR3 spells CASGIDRGAGYTF. Written as DNA, the CDR3 is TGTGCGAGCGGGATAGACAGGGGTGCTGGCTACACCTTC. The chain is built from TRBV6-6 and TRBJ1-2, with TRBD1 matching 8 bases. This CDR3 contains 13 residues. Germline V gives CDR1 MNHNY, CDR2 SVGAGI (reference sequence).

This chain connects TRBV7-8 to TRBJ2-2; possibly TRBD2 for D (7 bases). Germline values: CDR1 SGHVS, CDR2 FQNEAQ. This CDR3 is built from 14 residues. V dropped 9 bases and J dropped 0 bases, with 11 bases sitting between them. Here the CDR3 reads CASTGGPNTGELFF. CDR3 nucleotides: TGTGCCAGTACCGGGGGGCCGAACACCGGGGAGCTGTTTTTT.

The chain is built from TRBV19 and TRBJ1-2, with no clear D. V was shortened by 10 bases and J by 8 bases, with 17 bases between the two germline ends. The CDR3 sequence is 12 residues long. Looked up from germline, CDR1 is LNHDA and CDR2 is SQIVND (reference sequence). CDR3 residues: CATEDGWEGYTF. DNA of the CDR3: TGTGCCACCGAAGACGGCTGGGAGGGCTACACCTTC.